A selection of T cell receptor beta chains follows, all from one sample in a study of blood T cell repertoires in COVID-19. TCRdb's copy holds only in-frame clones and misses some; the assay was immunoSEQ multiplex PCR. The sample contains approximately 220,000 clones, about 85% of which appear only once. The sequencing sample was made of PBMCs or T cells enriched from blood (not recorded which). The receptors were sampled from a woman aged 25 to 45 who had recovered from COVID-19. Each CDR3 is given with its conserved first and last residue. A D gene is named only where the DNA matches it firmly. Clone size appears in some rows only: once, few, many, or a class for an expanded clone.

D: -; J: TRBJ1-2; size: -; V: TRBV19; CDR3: CASSIDRGYGYTF; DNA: TGTGCCAGTAGTATAGATCGGGGGTATGGCTACACCTTC
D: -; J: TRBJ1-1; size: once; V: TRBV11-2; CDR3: CASSTTPVPTEAFF; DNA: TGTGCCAGCAGCACCACACCCGTGCCCACTGAAGCTTTCTTT
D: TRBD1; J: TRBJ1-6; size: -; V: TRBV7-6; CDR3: CASSLAGTGASPLHF; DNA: TGTGCCAGCAGCTTAGCCGGGACAGGGGCATCACCCCTCCACTTT
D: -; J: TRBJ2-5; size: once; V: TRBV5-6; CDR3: CASSYSGKKETQYF; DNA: TGTGCCAGCAGCTACAGCGGTAAAAAAGAGACCCAGTACTTC
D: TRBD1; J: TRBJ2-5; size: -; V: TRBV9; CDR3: CASSRQGARETQYF; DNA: TGTGCCAGCAGCCGGCAGGGGGCACGTGAGACCCAGTACTTC
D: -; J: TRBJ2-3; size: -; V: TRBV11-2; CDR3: CASSLRGWVSDTQYF; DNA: TGTGCCAGCAGCTTACGAGGGTGGGTTTCAGATACGCAGTATTTT
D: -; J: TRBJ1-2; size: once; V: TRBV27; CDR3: CASSPDYYGYTF; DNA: TGTGCCAGCAGTCCAGATTACTATGGCTACACCTTC
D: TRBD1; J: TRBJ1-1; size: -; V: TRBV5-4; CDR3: CASSLGGWGQLNTEAFF; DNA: TGTGCCAGCAGCTTGGGAGGGTGGGGACAGTTGAACACTGAAGCTTTCTTT
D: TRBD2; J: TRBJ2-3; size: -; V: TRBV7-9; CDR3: CASSLWLAGDINTQYF; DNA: TGTGCCAGCAGCTTATGGCTAGCGGGAGACATTAATACGCAGTATTTT
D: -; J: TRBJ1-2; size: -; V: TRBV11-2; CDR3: CASSLRRGYGPGANYGYTF; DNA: TGTGCCAGCAGCTTAAGGCGCGGTTATGGCCCGGGTGCTAACTATGGCTACACCTTC
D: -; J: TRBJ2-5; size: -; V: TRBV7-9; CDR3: CASSHPDSQETQYF; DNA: TGTGCCAGCAGCCACCCGGACAGCCAAGAGACCCAGTACTTC
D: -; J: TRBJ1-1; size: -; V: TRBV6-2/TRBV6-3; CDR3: CASSYTGQKAFF; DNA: TGTGCCAGCAGTTACACAGGGCAAAAAGCTTTCTTT
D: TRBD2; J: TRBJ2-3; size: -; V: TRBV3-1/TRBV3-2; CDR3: CASSVLAGGTDTQYF; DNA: TGTGCCAGCAGCGTACTTGCGGGGGGCACAGATACGCAGTATTTT
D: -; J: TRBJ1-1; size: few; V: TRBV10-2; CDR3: CASSESKGGGRRDTEAFF; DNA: TGCGCCAGCAGTGAGTCAAAAGGCGGGGGCCGCCGGGACACTGAAGCTTTCTTT
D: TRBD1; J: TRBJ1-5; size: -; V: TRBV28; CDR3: CASRAGTGDNQPQHF; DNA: TGTGCCAGCAGAGCCGGGACAGGGGACAATCAGCCCCAGCATTTT
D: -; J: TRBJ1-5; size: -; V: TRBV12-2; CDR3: CASRLALNQHF; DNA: TGTGCAAGTCGCTTAGCCCTAAATCAGCATTTT
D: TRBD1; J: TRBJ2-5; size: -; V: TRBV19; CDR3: CASSRGQGETQYF; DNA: TGTGCCAGTAGTAGAGGACAGGGGGAGACCCAGTACTTC
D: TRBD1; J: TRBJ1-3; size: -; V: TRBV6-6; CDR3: CASSRTGENTIYF; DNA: TGTGCCAGCAGCCGGACAGGGGAAAACACCATATATTTT
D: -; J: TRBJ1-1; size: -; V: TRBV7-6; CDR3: CASSLEGQMNTEAFF; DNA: TGTGCCAGCAGCTTAGAGGGGCAGATGAACACTGAAGCTTTCTTT
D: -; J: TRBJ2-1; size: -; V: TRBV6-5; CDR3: CASSYDAVNEQFF; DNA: TGTGCCAGCAGTTACGACGCGGTCAATGAGCAGTTCTTC
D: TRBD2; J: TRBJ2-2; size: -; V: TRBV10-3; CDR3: CAISENGGATGELFF; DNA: TGTGCCATCAGTGAAAACGGGGGGGCCACCGGGGAGCTGTTTTTT